This passage covers 22 T cell receptor beta chains from one sample sequenced in a study of cytotoxic CD8 clonotypes in ibrutinib-treated CLL. The method was immunoSEQ multiplex PCR; TCRdb's version includes in-frame clones alone and lacks a portion of them. The sample lists about 140,000 clones, 76% occurring once. The sample here was PBMCs, taken after 24 months of ibrutinib treatment. All receptors come from a human donor with chronic lymphocytic leukemia.

The sample holds a few counts of this clone. The chain uses TRBV4-3 and TRBJ2-3; possibly TRBD2 for D (5 bases). V lost 0 bases and J lost 2, with 12 bases in between. The CDR3 consists of 16 residues. The V gene's germline CDR1 is LGHNA and CDR2 YSLEER. The chain's CDR3 is CASSQDPGRATDTQYF. The CDR3 DNA is TGCGCCAGCAGCCAAGACCCCGGGCGGGCCACAGATACGCAGTATTTT.

The V gene is TRBV28, the J gene TRBJ2-1; D may be TRBD2 (6 bases). The CDR3 is 16 amino acids. Trimming pared 3 bases from V and 8 bases from J, leaving 20 bases between. Germline-derived CDR1 and CDR2 are MDHEN and SYDVKM. This CDR3 is CASSLGGAGRGDEQFF. CDR3 in DNA: TGTGCCAGCAGTTTGGGCGGGGCGGGCCGAGGGGATGAGCAGTTCTTC.

Comments on this clone: In the same sample, other DNA sequences code for this CDR3. The genes are TRBV20-1 and TRBJ2-7; tentative D call: TRBD1 (6 bases). Germline CDR1 is DFQATT and CDR2 is SNEGSKA (reference sequence). Trimming took off 6 bases at V and 4 bases at J, with 7 bases between the two ends. The CDR3 runs to 10 residues. CDR3 nucleotide sequence: TGCAGTGCGAGGGGGTACGAGCAGTACTTC. Its translation is CSARGYEQYF.

The gene calls are TRBV28 and TRBJ1-1; D is perhaps TRBD1 (5 bases). The CDR3 has 15 amino acids. Germline V lookup: CDR1 MDHEN, CDR2 SYDVKM. Deletions cut 7 bases from V and 8 bases from J, with 23 bases between. The CDR3 coding sequence is TGTGCCAGCACCTTACTCCCCGGGGGGTTGGGGGAAGCTTTCTTT. Protein: CASTLLPGGLGEAFF.

This clone was observed a few times. This rearrangement joins TRBV28 to TRBJ1-1; D call uncertain. From germline, CDR1 is MDHEN and CDR2 SYDVKM. CDR3 length: 12 amino acids. Trimming took off 6 bases at V and 4 bases at J, with 9 bases between the two ends. As DNA, the CDR3 is TGTGCCAGCAGCCCGCTGGGCACTGAAGCTTTCTTT. It specifies CASSPLGTEAFF.

As DNA, the CDR3 is TGTGCCAGCAGCTTGGTAGGCAGTACAAGTGGAAACACCATATATTTT. Translated, it gives CASSLVGSTSGNTIYF. The rearrangement joins TRBV5-4 to TRBJ1-3; D ambiguous. The V gene lost 0 bases and the J gene lost 3 bases, with 13 bases spanning the gap. Germline V CDR1 and CDR2: SGHNT, YYREEE (reference sequence). The CDR3 length is 16 residues.

The chain employs TRBV28 and TRBJ2-7; the D gene could be TRBD1 or TRBD2 (5 bases each). Germline V CDR1 and CDR2: MDHEN, SYDVKM. The CDR3 runs to 15 residues. Trimming removed 4 bases from V and 3 bases from J, with 16 bases in between. The CDR3 DNA is TGTGCCAGCAGTTCTCCGGGGCAGATGGACTACGAGCAGTACTTC. It is translated as CASSSPGQMDYEQYF.

The table lists this clone with a count of one. This rearrangement joins TRBV14 to TRBJ2-1, with TRBD2 matching over 8 bases. Trimming at V came to 2 bases and at J to 0 bases, leaving 9 bases not matched to a gene. The CDR3 loop spans 18 amino acids. In germline, CDR1 is SGHDN, CDR2 FVKESK. CDR3 protein: CASSQRWGSGNSYNEQFF. CDR3 coding DNA: TGTGCCAGCAGCCAACGGTGGGGTAGCGGGAACTCCTACAATGAGCAGTTCTTC. The variable domain in full, with the rest retrieved from reference TRBV14 and TRBJ2-1, is EAGVTQFPSHSVIEKGQTVTLRCDPISGHDNLYWYRRVMGKEIKFLLHFVKESKQDESGMPNNRFLAERTGGTYSTLKVQPAELEDSGVYFCASSQRWGSGNSYNEQFFGPGTRLTVL.

The V call is TRBV11-2, the J call TRBJ2-7; D may be TRBD1 or TRBD2 (5 bases each). CDR3 length equals 15 residues. The V end was cut by 5 bases, the J end by 3 bases, with 17 bases between. Germline V gene lookup returns CDR1 SGHAT and CDR2 FQNNGV. CDR3 sequence: CASSTLMGPHYEQYF. Here the CDR3 DNA reads TGTGCCAGCAGCACTCTAATGGGACCGCACTACGAGCAGTACTTC.

The rearrangement uses TRBV7-2 and TRBJ2-1; 8 bases align to TRBD1. CDR1 SGHTA and CDR2 FQGNSA come from the germline V gene. Losses at the gene ends were 3 bases for V and 9 bases for J; bases not matched to a gene: 7. The CDR3 contains 14 residues. CDR3 DNA: TGTGCCAGCAGCTTTCTGACAGGGGCGGGTGAGCAGTTCTTC. It is translated as CASSFLTGAGEQFF. The full variable domain, completed using reference TRBV7-2 and TRBJ2-1, is GAGVSQSPSNKVTEKGKDVELRCDPISGHTALYWYRQSLGQGLEFLIYFQGNSAPDKSGLPSDRFSAERTGGSVSTLTIQRTQQEDSAVYLCASSFLTGAGEQFFGPGTRLTVL.

V usage is TRBV5-1 and J usage is TRBJ2-5; no clear D gene. V lost 0 bases, J lost 2 bases, and 5 bases lay in between. The CDR3 is made up of 13 amino acids. Germline V lookup: CDR1 SGHRS, CDR2 YFSETQ. The CDR3 loop is CASSLAEQETQYF. Written as DNA, the CDR3 is TGCGCCAGCAGCTTGGCAGAACAAGAGACCCAGTACTTC.

The CDR3: CASSHVPISGYTF. CDR3 sequence (DNA): TGTGCCAGCAGCCATGTCCCTATTAGTGGCTACACCTTC. The chain combines TRBV9 with TRBJ1-2, with unresolved D. Germline V gene sequence: CDR1 SGDLS, CDR2 YYNGEE. CDR3 length equals 13 residues. V dropped 4 bases and J dropped 7 bases, with 14 bases sitting between them.

V is TRBV2 and J is TRBJ2-1; 11 bases map to TRBD1. The CDR3 sequence is 15 residues long. Per germline, CDR1 SNHLY and CDR2 FYNNEI. The junction had 4 bases not matched to a gene; V was cut back by 0 bases and J by 9 bases. The CDR3 coding sequence is TGTGCCAGCAGTGAAGCCGGACAGGGGGCGGGTGAGCAGTTCTTC. Protein: CASSEAGQGAGEQFF.

Here the CDR3 reads CAWSPPPAGWVQFF. For the CDR3, the DNA is TGTGCCTGGAGTCCCCCCCCCGCAGGGTGGGTGCAGTTCTTC. The gene calls are TRBV30 and TRBJ2-1, with D perhaps TRBD1 (5 bases). V dropped 2 bases and J dropped 12 bases, with 20 bases sitting between them. CDR1 and CDR2 (germline): GTSNPN, SVGIG (reference sequence). The CDR3 extends over 14 amino acids.

V is TRBV29-1 and J is TRBJ1-2; D gene ambiguous. The CDR3 totals 13 residues. V shed 4 bases and J shed 3 bases, with 12 bases lying between them. Germline V gene data show CDR1 as SQVTM and CDR2 as ANQGSEA. The CDR3 here is CSVATNADYGYTF. CDR3 bases: TGCAGCGTTGCAACGAACGCGGACTATGGCTACACCTTC.

The chain carries TRBV19 and TRBJ1-1; weak D call: TRBD1 (5 bases). The CDR3 loop spans 13 amino acids. Germline V gene data show CDR1 as LNHDA and CDR2 as SQIVND (reference sequence). Trimming stripped 7 bases from V and 0 bases from J, with 9 bases between. CDR3 protein: CASNPTVNTEAFF. The CDR3 region has the DNA TGTGCCAGTAACCCGACAGTGAACACTGAAGCTTTCTTT.

This clone was found many times. The chain links TRBV4-3 to TRBJ2-1; D is undetermined. This CDR3 spans 16 amino acids. V shed 1 base and J shed 8 bases, with 18 bases lying between them. CDR1 and CDR2 (germline): LGHNA, YSLEER. The CDR3: CASSQGAARDGDEQFF. Here the CDR3 DNA reads TGCGCCAGCAGCCAAGGGGCGGCCAGAGACGGCGATGAGCAGTTCTTC.

J is TRBJ1-4 and V is TRBV7-6; D is unclear. This CDR3 spans 16 amino acids. Germline V gene sequence: CDR1 SGHVS, CDR2 FNYEAQ. Trimming stripped 0 bases from V and 3 bases from J, with 11 bases between. Written as DNA, the CDR3 is TGTGCCAGCAGCTTAGCGGCGGGGAAGGCTAATGAAAAACTGTTTTTT. Its translation is CASSLAAGKANEKLFF.

The chain carries TRBV6-5 and TRBJ2-2; 7 positions match TRBD1. Germline V gene sequence: CDR1 MNHEY, CDR2 SVGAGI. V trimming: 7 bases; J trimming: 4 bases; junction bases outside the gene matches: 9. The CDR3 is made up of 15 amino acids. The CDR3 sequence is CASTRDRVSTGELFF. In DNA, the CDR3 is TGTGCCAGCACCCGGGACAGAGTATCCACCGGGGAGCTGTTTTTT.

A single count supports this clone. The chain uses TRBV7-3 and TRBJ2-3, with 7 bases lining up with TRBD2. The CDR3 extends over 14 amino acids. CDR1 is SGHTA, CDR2 FQGTGA, per germline. The J segment lost 4 bases and the V segment lost 5 bases, leaving 6 bases of the junction unmatched. DNA of the CDR3: TGTGCCAGCAGCCGGGGGGTAGGACCAGATACGCAGTATTTT. Amino acids: CASSRGVGPDTQYF.

The J gene is TRBJ2-1, the V gene TRBV11-2; 7 nucleotides match TRBD2. The CDR3 contains 12 residues. The trim removed 5 bases at V and 14 bases at J, leaving 9 bases unmatched. Per germline, CDR1 SGHAT and CDR2 FQNNGV. CDR3 sequence (DNA): TGTGCCAGCAGCCATCCGGGACTACGTGAGTTCTTC. Translation: CASSHPGLREFF. Full variable domain (missing parts from reference TRBV11-2 and TRBJ2-1): EAGVAQSPRYKIIEKRQSVAFWCNPISGHATLYWYQQILGQGPKLLIQFQNNGVVDDSQLPKDRFSAERLKGVDSTLKIQPAKLEDSAVYLCASSHPGLREFFGPGTRLTVL.

The rearrangement uses TRBV11-2 and TRBJ1-6; 7 bases are a match to TRBD1. J gave up 2 bases and V 6 bases, and 10 bases lay outside the gene matches. CDR1 is SGHAT, CDR2 FQNNGV, per germline. The CDR3 runs to 17 residues. In DNA, the CDR3 is TGTGCCAGCAGTACAGGAGGCAGGGGGGCCTATAATTCACCCCTCCACTTT. Its protein product is CASSTGGRGAYNSPLHF. Complete variable domain (other parts from reference TRBV11-2 and TRBJ1-6): EAGVAQSPRYKIIEKRQSVAFWCNPISGHATLYWYQQILGQGPKLLIQFQNNGVVDDSQLPKDRFSAERLKGVDSTLKIQPAKLEDSAVYLCASSTGGRGAYNSPLHFGNGTRLTVT.